This entry lists 17 T cell receptor beta chains sequenced from one sample in a study of T cells in Graves' hyperthyroidism and ophthalmopathy. The source material, RNA transcripts, was used to amplify TCR beta CDR3 regions. An initial round of RT-PCR targeting the TCR CDR3 relied on the HTBI primer set. A single record per CDR3 protein comes from TCRdb applying MiXCR to the multiplex PCR reads. The table records about 96,000 distinct CDR3 sequences, around 50% of them present only once. Sequencing was done on a sample of blood. The origin of the receptors is a woman in her 40s with Graves' hyperthyroidism.

This clonotype was counted ten times or more. The rearrangement joins TRBV19 to TRBJ1-1; the D gene is possibly TRBD1 (6 bases). The CDR3 loop spans 16 amino acids. V lost 3 bases, J lost 3 bases, and 17 bases lay in between. Germline V CDR1 and CDR2: LNHDA, SQIVND (reference sequence). The CDR3 is CASSMWRGSTYTEAFF. The DNA for the CDR3 is TGTGCCAGTAGTATGTGGAGGGGGTCTACCTACACTGAAGCTTTCTTT.

Notes on this clonotype: A much larger clone lies a single base off, so this may be a read error. This rearrangement joins TRBV2 to TRBJ2-5, with 10 positions matching TRBD2. CDR3 length: 16 residues. Germline values: CDR1 SNHLY, CDR2 FYNNEI. Here the CDR3 DNA reads TGTGCCACCAGTGAGGGACCAGCGGGAGGGCCTCAGACCCAGTACTTC. As protein: CATSEGPAGGPQTQYF.

The genes are TRBV20-1 and TRBJ1-4, with 8 bases lining up with TRBD1. CDR3 length: 14 amino acids. Germline CDR1 and CDR2: DFQATT and SNEGSKA (reference sequence). Trimming took 5 bases from V and 2 from J; bases not matched to a gene: 4. The CDR3 reads CSAEQGGTNEKLFF. As DNA, the CDR3 is TGCAGTGCTGAACAGGGGGGCACTAATGAAAAACTGTTTTTT.

This clonotype has only a few counts. The chain carries TRBV13 and TRBJ1-3; D ambiguous. Trimming stripped 0 bases from V and 2 bases from J, with 2 bases between. Germline V gene sequence: CDR1 PRHDT, CDR2 FYEKMQ (reference sequence). The CDR3 has 13 residues. The CDR3 DNA reads as TGTGCCAGCAGCTTAGGCCCTGGAAACACCATATATTTT. Protein: CASSLGPGNTIYF.

The rearrangement uses TRBV13 and TRBJ2-6, with a possible D match to TRBD1 (5 bases). Germline V CDR1 and CDR2: PRHDT, FYEKMQ (reference sequence). The CDR3 is 17 amino acids. Trimming stripped 5 bases from V and 0 bases from J, with 14 bases between. The DNA for the CDR3 is TGTGCCAGCAGCCCCCCCCGACAGCGCTCTGGGGCCAACGTCCTGACTTTC. This sequence encodes CASSPPRQRSGANVLTF.

A remark on this clonotype: This likely comes from a read error, as the CDR3 has no conserved phenylalanine or tryptophan at its end. The rearrangement uses TRBV6-1 and TRBJ2-5; 8 bases line up with TRBD1. This CDR3 has 14 amino acids. Germline V gene lookup returns CDR1 MNHNS and CDR2 SASEGT. The V gene end was trimmed by 7 bases and the J gene end by 2 bases; junction bases not matched to a gene: 6. CDR3 DNA sequence: TGTGCCAGCACCTTCAACAGGGGGCAAGAGACCCAGTACCCC. Protein: CASTFNRGQETQYP.

The chain links TRBV25-1 to TRBJ2-5, with D perhaps assigned TRBD1 or TRBD2 (6 bases each). The length of the CDR3 is 15 residues. The V gene lost 6 bases and the J gene lost 4 bases, with 18 bases spanning the gap. Germline values: CDR1 MGHDK, CDR2 SYGVNS. Written as DNA, the CDR3 is TGTGCCAGCAGCCCAGAGAGGGGGGCGGGAGAGACCCAGTACTTC. As protein: CASSPERGAGETQYF.

With respect to this clonotype: A read error may produce the germline difference seen at one junction end. The chain is built from TRBV7-9 and TRBJ1-2, with D tentatively TRBD1 (5 bases). The germline gives CDR1 SEHNR, CDR2 FQNEAQ (reference sequence). The CDR3 is 14 amino acids. The CDR3, as DNA: TGCGCCAGCAGCCAAGACAGAGGCTTCTATGGCCACGCCTTC. This encodes CASSQDRGFYGHAF.

The CDR3 DNA sequence: TGTGCGTCACGGGAGGCTCAGGGAAATAATGAAAAACTGTTTTTT. Translating gives CASREAQGNNEKLFF. V and J are TRBV10-3 and TRBJ1-4, with D possibly TRBD1 on 5 matching bases. The germline V gene encodes CDR1 ENHRY and CDR2 SYGVKD. The CDR3 is 15 amino acids.

This clonotype was counted at least ten times. The rearrangement links TRBV7-3 to TRBJ2-3, with D unclear. V gave up 2 bases and J gave up 5 bases, with 8 bases separating them. Germline CDR1 and CDR2: SGHTA and FQGTGA. This CDR3 is built from 13 residues. CDR3: CASSLDIGDTQYF. CDR3 in DNA: TGTGCCAGCAGCTTAGATATCGGAGATACGCAGTATTTT. Full variable domain (missing parts from reference TRBV7-3 and TRBJ2-3): GAGVSQTPSNKVTEKGKYVELRCDPISGHTALYWYRQSLGQGPEFLIYFQGTGAADDSGLPNDRFFAVRPEGSVSTLKIQRTERGDSAVYLCASSLDIGDTQYFGPGTRLTVL.

A few counts support this clonotype. This rearrangement joins TRBV12-3 or TRBV12-4 to TRBJ2-5; TRBD2 matches at 8 bases. Germline trimming cut 7 bases from V and 5 bases from J; bases unmatched to any gene: 9. This CDR3 has 14 amino acids. CDR3 sequence: CASTEGGGHETQYF. The CDR3, as DNA: TGTGCCAGCACAGAGGGCGGGGGGCATGAGACCCAGTACTTC.

This clonotype was counted at least ten times. This chain connects TRBV12-3 or TRBV12-4 to TRBJ1-2, with unresolved D. This CDR3 region has 12 residues. The germline V and J ends were trimmed by 4 bases and 4 bases, with 7 bases remaining between them. CDR3 residues: CASSYPPYGYTF. CDR3 DNA sequence: TGTGCCAGCAGTTACCCCCCCTATGGCTACACCTTC.

In the case of this clonotype: The conserved final phenylalanine or tryptophan is absent from the CDR3, which likely points to a read error. The chain combines TRBV2 with TRBJ1-1; the D gene is possibly TRBD1 (6 bases). Trimming took 8 bases from V and 5 from J, leaving 12 bases between them. Germline V gene data show CDR1 as SNHLY and CDR2 as FYNNEI. There are 12 residues in the CDR3. Here the CDR3 DNA reads TGTGCCAGCGAGGGGGGGAGGACTGAAGCTTTCCTT. It is translated as CASEGGRTEAFL.

This clonotype was picked up one time. V usage is TRBV29-1 and J usage is TRBJ1-4, with 8 bases aligning to TRBD1. Germline V gives CDR1 SQVTM, CDR2 ANQGSEA. The V and J ends lost 8 bases and 3 bases, in that order; junction bases with no gene match: 5. The CDR3 loop spans 13 amino acids. The CDR3 region is CSLGQGANEKLFF. The CDR3 DNA follows: TGCAGCCTTGGACAGGGAGCTAATGAAAAACTGTTTTTT.

The chain is built from TRBV7-2 and TRBJ2-7; 11 bases fit TRBD2. Trimming cost V 5 bases and J 6 bases; bases outside gene matches: 6. The CDR3 runs 14 residues. From germline, CDR1 is SGHTA and CDR2 FQGNSA. The DNA of the CDR3 is TGTGCCAGCAGCCATATAACTAGCGGGAGCGAGCAGTACTTC. It translates to CASSHITSGSEQYF.

This clonotype was seen ten or more times. V usage is TRBV12-3 or TRBV12-4 and J usage is TRBJ2-7; D not certain. Trimming left V 2 bases short and J 3 bases short, with 11 bases between. The CDR3 runs to 14 residues. This CDR3 reads CASSLFGGRYEQYF. The DNA for the CDR3 is TGTGCCAGCAGTTTATTCGGCGGACGCTACGAGCAGTACTTC.

This clonotype was picked up many times. DNA for the CDR3: TGTGCCAGCAGCGTAGGAGCGGGAGGGCGGGAGGAGACCCAGTACTTC. This translates into CASSVGAGGREETQYF. The chain is built from TRBV9 and TRBJ2-5, with TRBD2 matching over 10 bases. Germline V CDR1 and CDR2: SGDLS, YYNGEE. The CDR3 contains 16 residues. J was trimmed by 5 bases and V by 0 bases; bases with no gene match: 7.